A selection of T cell receptor beta chains follows, all from one sample in a study of blood T cell repertoires in COVID-19. Profiled with immunoSEQ multiplex PCR; TCRdb holds only in-frame clones, not every one. The data hold about 120,000 clones, with roughly 84% observed a single time. The sequenced material came from PBMCs or T cells enriched from blood (not recorded which). These receptors came from a woman aged 25-40 years who had recovered from COVID-19. The CDR3 runs from the conserved cysteine through the conserved F or W. Each record gives: D gene, J gene, clone size, V gene, CDR3 DNA, CDR3 protein. The D gene is left open where the match is weak. Expanded clones are given a class, and other clones once, few, many or no size at all.

d_gene: -
j_gene: TRBJ1-5
abundance: -
v_gene: TRBV4-3
CDR3nt: TGCGCCAGCAGCCAAGATTGGGGGGATCAGCCCCAGCATTTT
CDR3aa: CASSQDWGDQPQHF

d_gene: TRBD1
j_gene: TRBJ1-4
abundance: -
v_gene: TRBV7-9
CDR3nt: TGTGCCAGCAGCTTAGGCAGGGGGCAGGATGAAAAACTGTTTTTT
CDR3aa: CASSLGRGQDEKLFF

d_gene: -
j_gene: TRBJ1-2
abundance: -
v_gene: TRBV5-1
CDR3nt: TGCGCCAGCTCCAAGGCGGGGGGGATGTACGGCTACACCTTC
CDR3aa: CASSKAGGMYGYTF

d_gene: -
j_gene: TRBJ2-1
abundance: -
v_gene: TRBV5-1
CDR3nt: TGCGCCAGCAGCTTTAGCGTGAGCTCCTACAATGAGCAGTTCTTC
CDR3aa: CASSFSVSSYNEQFF

d_gene: TRBD1
j_gene: TRBJ2-1
abundance: once
v_gene: TRBV28
CDR3nt: TGTGCCAGCAGTTACTCCGGGACAGGGAGATGGGGACGCGGTGAGCAGTTCTTC
CDR3aa: CASSYSGTGRWGRGEQFF

d_gene: TRBD2
j_gene: TRBJ2-3
abundance: -
v_gene: TRBV13
CDR3nt: TGTGCCAGCAGCTCCTCCCGGAGCGGGAGGGGCACAGATACGCAGTATTTT
CDR3aa: CASSSSRSGRGTDTQYF

d_gene: TRBD2
j_gene: TRBJ2-3
abundance: -
v_gene: TRBV7-3
CDR3nt: TGTGCCAGCAGCTTACGCGGCGGGAGAGGGTTCGAACGGGGCACAGATACGCAGTATTTT
CDR3aa: CASSLRGGRGFERGTDTQYF

d_gene: TRBD2
j_gene: TRBJ2-7
abundance: -
v_gene: TRBV5-8
CDR3nt: TGTGCCAGCAGCTTGCCATGGGGGGGCGAGCAGTACTTC
CDR3aa: CASSLPWGGEQYF

d_gene: TRBD1
j_gene: TRBJ1-1
abundance: -
v_gene: TRBV7-9
CDR3nt: TGTGCCAGCAGCCCCCGGACAGGGTTGGTCACTGAAGCTTTCTTT
CDR3aa: CASSPRTGLVTEAFF

d_gene: TRBD1
j_gene: TRBJ1-2
abundance: -
v_gene: TRBV28
CDR3nt: TGTGCCAGCAGTTTAGGGACAGGGGGAAACTATGGCTACACCTTC
CDR3aa: CASSLGTGGNYGYTF

d_gene: -
j_gene: TRBJ1-4
abundance: -
v_gene: TRBV5-1
CDR3nt: TGCGCCAGCAGCTTGGATGTCGGAGGATCCCATGAAAAACTGTTTTTT
CDR3aa: CASSLDVGGSHEKLFF

d_gene: -
j_gene: TRBJ1-5
abundance: -
v_gene: TRBV4-1
CDR3nt: TGCGCCAGCGACAACTTTGCGGGGGTCTCTAATCAGCCCCAGCATTTT
CDR3aa: CASDNFAGVSNQPQHF

d_gene: -
j_gene: TRBJ1-5
abundance: once
v_gene: TRBV30
CDR3nt: TGTGCCTGGAGTGCAGGGATCAATCAGCCCCAGCATTTT
CDR3aa: CAWSAGINQPQHF

d_gene: -
j_gene: TRBJ1-5
abundance: -
v_gene: TRBV6-2/TRBV6-3
CDR3nt: TGTGCCAGCAGTCCCCAATGGCTCAGCAATCAGCCCCAGCATTTT
CDR3aa: CASSPQWLSNQPQHF

d_gene: TRBD1
j_gene: TRBJ2-1
abundance: -
v_gene: TRBV9
CDR3nt: TGTGCCAGCAGCCCACGGGGACAGATAAGCTACAATGAGCAGTTCTTC
CDR3aa: CASSPRGQISYNEQFF

d_gene: TRBD1
j_gene: TRBJ1-1
abundance: -
v_gene: TRBV19
CDR3nt: TGTGCCATATCAGACAGGGTGAACACTGAAGCTTTCTTT
CDR3aa: CAISDRVNTEAFF

d_gene: -
j_gene: TRBJ2-7
abundance: -
v_gene: TRBV4-1
CDR3nt: TGCGCCAGCAGCCAAGATCGAGCAGGCCCCAGGCGCGAGCAGTACTTC
CDR3aa: CASSQDRAGPRREQYF

d_gene: -
j_gene: TRBJ1-1
abundance: -
v_gene: TRBV15
CDR3nt: TGTGCCACCAGCAGGGTCCTGGGCACCTACACTGAAGCTTTCTTT
CDR3aa: CATSRVLGTYTEAFF

d_gene: -
j_gene: TRBJ2-3
abundance: many
v_gene: TRBV9
CDR3nt: TGTGCCAGCAGCGCCGGGCCTAGCCCTAGCACAGATACGCAGTATTTT
CDR3aa: CASSAGPSPSTDTQYF

d_gene: -
j_gene: TRBJ2-7
abundance: -
v_gene: TRBV5-1
CDR3nt: TGCGCCAGCAGCTTGGATGTCAGCTCCTACGAGCAGTACTTC
CDR3aa: CASSLDVSSYEQYF

d_gene: -
j_gene: TRBJ2-2
abundance: once
v_gene: TRBV6-6
CDR3nt: TGTGCCAGCAGTTATCTCGCAGGAGGGGTGGGCGGGGAGCTGTTTTTT
CDR3aa: CASSYLAGGVGGELFF